This T cell receptor beta chain originates from a study of memory CD4+ T cells and cytomegalovirus serostatus. The overall study: Donors were healthy Belgian adults, 8 to 10 CMV seropositive and some 24 seronegative.

Sequencing used immunoSEQ multiplex PCR; TCRdb keeps in-frame clones, though not all of them. This sample carries around 41,000 clones, roughly four fifths of them seen once, and the ten largest clones take 5% to 7%. This clone has a single count. Its antigen is undetermined. The sort gate was single viable CD3+CD4+CD8-CD45RO+ cells for memory CD4+ T cells. V gave up 10 bases and J gave up 5 bases; unmatched junction bases: 10. Germline V gives CDR1 ENHRY, CDR2 SYGVKD. This CDR3 has 14 amino acids. Whole-study results and caveats: 67 of 164 known CMV-associated TCRbeta sequences appeared in CD4+ memory.

The clonotype was recovered from an adult in good health and CMV-seronegative. The genes are TRBV10-3 and TRBJ2-1, with 8 bases that match TRBD2. The source material was memory CD4+ T cells from blood. The chain's CDR3 is CATQESGSNNEQFF. CDR3 coding DNA: TGTGCCACCCAGGAAAGCGGGAGTAACAATGAGCAGTTCTTC.